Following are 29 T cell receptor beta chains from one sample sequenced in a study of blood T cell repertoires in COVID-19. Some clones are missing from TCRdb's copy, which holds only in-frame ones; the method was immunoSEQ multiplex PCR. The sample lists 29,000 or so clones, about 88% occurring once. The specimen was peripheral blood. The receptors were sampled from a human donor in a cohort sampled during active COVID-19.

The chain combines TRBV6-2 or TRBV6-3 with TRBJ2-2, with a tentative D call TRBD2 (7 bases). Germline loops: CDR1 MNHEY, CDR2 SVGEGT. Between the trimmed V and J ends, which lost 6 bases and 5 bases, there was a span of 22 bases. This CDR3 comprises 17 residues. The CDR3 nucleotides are TGTGCCAGCAGCCAGCCGCTCGGCAGGGGAGGGACCGGGGAGCTGTTTTTT. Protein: CASSQPLGRGGTGELFF.

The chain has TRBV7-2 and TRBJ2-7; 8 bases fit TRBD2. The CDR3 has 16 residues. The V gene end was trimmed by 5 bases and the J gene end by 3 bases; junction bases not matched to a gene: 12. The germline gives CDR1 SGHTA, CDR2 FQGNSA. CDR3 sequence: CASSLGRGAQGYEQYF. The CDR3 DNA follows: TGTGCCAGCAGCCTGGGGCGGGGGGCCCAGGGCTACGAGCAGTACTTC.

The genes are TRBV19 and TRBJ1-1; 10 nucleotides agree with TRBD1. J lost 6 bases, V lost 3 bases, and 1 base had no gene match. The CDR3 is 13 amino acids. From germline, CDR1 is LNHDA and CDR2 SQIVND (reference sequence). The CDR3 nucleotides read TGTGCCAGTAGTATCGGGACAGGGGCTGAAGCTTTCTTT. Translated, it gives CASSIGTGAEAFF.

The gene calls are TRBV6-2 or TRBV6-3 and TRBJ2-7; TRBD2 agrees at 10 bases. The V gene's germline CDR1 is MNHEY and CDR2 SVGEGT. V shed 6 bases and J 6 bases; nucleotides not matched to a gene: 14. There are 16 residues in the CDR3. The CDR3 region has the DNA TGTGCCAGCAGCCCTTGGTTACAGCGGGGGGGCGTCGAGCAGTACTTC. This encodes CASSPWLQRGGVEQYF.

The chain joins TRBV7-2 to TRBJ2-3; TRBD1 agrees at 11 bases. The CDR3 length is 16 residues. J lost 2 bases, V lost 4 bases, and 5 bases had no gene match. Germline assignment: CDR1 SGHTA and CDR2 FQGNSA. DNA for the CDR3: TGTGCCAGCAGCTACGTAGGACAGGGGGCCACAGATACGCAGTATTTT. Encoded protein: CASSYVGQGATDTQYF.

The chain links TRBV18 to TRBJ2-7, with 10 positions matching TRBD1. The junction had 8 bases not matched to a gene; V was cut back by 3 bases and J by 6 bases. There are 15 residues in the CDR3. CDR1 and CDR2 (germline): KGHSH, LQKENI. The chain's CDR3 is CASSPTGGVSGEQYF. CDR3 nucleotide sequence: TGTGCCAGCTCACCGACAGGGGGCGTTTCAGGCGAGCAGTACTTC.

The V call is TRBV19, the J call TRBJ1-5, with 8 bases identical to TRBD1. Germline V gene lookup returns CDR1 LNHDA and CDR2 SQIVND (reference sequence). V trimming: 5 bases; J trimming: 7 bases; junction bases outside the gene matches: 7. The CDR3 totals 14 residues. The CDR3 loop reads CASSSTGARQPQHF. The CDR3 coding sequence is TGTGCCAGTAGTTCGACAGGGGCGAGGCAGCCCCAGCATTTT.

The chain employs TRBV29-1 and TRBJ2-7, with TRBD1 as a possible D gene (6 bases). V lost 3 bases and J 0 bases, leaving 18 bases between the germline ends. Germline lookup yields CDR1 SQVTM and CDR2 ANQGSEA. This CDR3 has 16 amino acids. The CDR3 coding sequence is TGCAGCGTTGAGAAGTGGTCGGGACATTACTCCTACGAGCAGTACTTC. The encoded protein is CSVEKWSGHYSYEQYF.

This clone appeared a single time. CDR3 region: CASRDRFQETQYF. The CDR3 DNA reads TGTGCCAGCAGAGACAGGTTCCAAGAGACCCAGTACTTC. The V call is TRBV9, the J call TRBJ2-5, with a weak D call TRBD1 (6 bases). Trimming took 5 bases from V and 1 from J, leaving 9 bases between them. The CDR3 covers 13 residues. CDR1 SGDLS and CDR2 YYNGEE come from the germline V gene.

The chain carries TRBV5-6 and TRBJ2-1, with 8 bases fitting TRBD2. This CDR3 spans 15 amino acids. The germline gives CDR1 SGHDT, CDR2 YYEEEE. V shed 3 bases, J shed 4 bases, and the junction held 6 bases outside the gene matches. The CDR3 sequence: CASSSPGRGYNEQFF. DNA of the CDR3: TGTGCCAGCAGCTCCCCCGGGAGGGGATACAATGAGCAGTTCTTC. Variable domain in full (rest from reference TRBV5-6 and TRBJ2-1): DAGVTQSPTHLIKTRGQQVTLRCSPKSGHDTVSWYQQALGQGPQFIFQYYEEEERQRGNFPDRFSGHQFPNYSSELNVNALLLGDSALYLCASSSPGRGYNEQFFGPGTRLTVL.

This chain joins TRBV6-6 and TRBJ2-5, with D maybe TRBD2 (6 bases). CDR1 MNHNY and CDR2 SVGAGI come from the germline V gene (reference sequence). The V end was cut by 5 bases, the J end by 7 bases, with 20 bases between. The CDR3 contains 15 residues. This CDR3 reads CASSAPGLGSLTQYF. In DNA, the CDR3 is TGTGCCAGCAGTGCCCCGGGACTCGGGTCTTTGACCCAGTACTTC.

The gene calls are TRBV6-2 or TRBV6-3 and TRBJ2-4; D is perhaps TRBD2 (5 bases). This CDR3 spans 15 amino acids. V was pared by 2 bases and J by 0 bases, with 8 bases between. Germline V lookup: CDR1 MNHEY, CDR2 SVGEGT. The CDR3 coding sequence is TGTGCCAGCAGTTACCTAGCACTAGCCAAAAACATTCAGTACTTC. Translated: CASSYLALAKNIQYF.

The CDR3 sequence: CASSFVAGGPYEQYF. The DNA of the CDR3 is TGCGCCAGCAGCTTCGTTGCGGGGGGGCCCTACGAGCAGTACTTC. The chain is built from TRBV5-1 and TRBJ2-7, with 9 bases that match TRBD2. Germline V gene data show CDR1 as SGHRS and CDR2 as YFSETQ. This CDR3 is 15 amino acids long. V was clipped by 2 bases and J by 2 bases; unmatched bases: 5.

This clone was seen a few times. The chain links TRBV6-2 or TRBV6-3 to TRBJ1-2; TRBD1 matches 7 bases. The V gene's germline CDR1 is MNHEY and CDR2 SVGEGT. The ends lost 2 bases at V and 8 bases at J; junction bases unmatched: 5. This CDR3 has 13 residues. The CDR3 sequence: CASSYPTGRGYTF. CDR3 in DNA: TGTGCCAGCAGTTACCCGACAGGGCGAGGCTACACCTTC.

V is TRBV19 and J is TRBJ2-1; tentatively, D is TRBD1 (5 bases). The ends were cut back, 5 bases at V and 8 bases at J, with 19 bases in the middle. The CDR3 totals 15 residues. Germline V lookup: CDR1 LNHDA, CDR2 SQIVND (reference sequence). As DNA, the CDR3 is TGTGCCAGTAGTCCCTCTTGGAATCAGGGCGATGAGCAGTTCTTC. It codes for CASSPSWNQGDEQFF.

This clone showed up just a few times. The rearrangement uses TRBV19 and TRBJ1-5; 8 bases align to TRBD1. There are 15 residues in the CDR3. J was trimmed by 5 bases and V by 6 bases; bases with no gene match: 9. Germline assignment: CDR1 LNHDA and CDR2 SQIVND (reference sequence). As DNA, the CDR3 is TGTGCCAGTAGCCGGACAGGGTTATTACATCAGCCCCAGCATTTT. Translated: CASSRTGLLHQPQHF.

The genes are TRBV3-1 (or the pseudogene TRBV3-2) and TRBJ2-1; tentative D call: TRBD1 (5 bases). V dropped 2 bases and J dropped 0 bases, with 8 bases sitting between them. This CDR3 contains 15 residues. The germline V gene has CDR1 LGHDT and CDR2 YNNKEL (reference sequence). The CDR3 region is CASSQSGNSYNEQFF. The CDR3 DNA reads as TGTGCCAGCAGCCAATCAGGGAACTCCTACAATGAGCAGTTCTTC.

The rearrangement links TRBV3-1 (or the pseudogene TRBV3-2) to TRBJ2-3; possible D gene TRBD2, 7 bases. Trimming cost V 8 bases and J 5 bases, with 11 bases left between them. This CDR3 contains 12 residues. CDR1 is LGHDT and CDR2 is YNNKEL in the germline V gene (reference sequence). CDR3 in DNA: TGTGCCAGCGCGCGGGGGCAAGATACGCAGTATTTT. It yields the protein CASARGQDTQYF.

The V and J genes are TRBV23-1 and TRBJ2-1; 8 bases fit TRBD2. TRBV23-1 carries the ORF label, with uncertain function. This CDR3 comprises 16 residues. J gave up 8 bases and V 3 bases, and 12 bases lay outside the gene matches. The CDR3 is CASSQRHGGALYEQFF. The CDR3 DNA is TGCGCCAGCAGTCAGAGACACGGGGGGGCCTTGTATGAGCAGTTCTTC.

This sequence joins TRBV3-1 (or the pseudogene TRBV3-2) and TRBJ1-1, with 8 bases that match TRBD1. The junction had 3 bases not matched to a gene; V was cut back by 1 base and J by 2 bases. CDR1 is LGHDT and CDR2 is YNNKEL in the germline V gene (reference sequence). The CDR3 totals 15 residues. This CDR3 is CASSQATGVNTEAFF. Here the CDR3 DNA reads TGTGCCAGCAGCCAAGCGACAGGGGTAAACACTGAAGCTTTCTTT.

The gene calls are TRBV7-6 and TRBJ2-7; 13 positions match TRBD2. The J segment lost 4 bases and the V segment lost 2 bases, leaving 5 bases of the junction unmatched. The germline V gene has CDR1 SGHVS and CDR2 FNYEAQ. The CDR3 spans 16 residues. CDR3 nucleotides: TGTGCCAGCAGCTTATATCCGACTAGCGGGGGGTACGAGCAGTACTTC. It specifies CASSLYPTSGGYEQYF.

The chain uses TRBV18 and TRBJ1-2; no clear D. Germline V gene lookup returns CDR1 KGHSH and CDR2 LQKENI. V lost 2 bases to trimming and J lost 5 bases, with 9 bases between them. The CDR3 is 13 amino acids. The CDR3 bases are TGTGCCAGCTCACCATTGGCAGTTTATGGCTACACCTTC. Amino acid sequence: CASSPLAVYGYTF. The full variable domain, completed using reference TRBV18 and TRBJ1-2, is NAGVMQNPRHLVRRRGQEARLRCSPMKGHSHVYWYRQLPEEGLKFMVYLQKENIIDESGMPKERFSAEFPKEGPSILRIQQVVRGDSAAYFCASSPLAVYGYTFGSGTRLTVV.

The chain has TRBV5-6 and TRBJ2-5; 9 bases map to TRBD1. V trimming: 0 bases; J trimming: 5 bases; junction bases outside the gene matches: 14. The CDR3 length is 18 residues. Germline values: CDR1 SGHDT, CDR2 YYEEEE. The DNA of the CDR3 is TGTGCCAGCAGCTTGGGGCCGGGACAGGGATTTTCGGGGGAGACCCAGTACTTC. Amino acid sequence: CASSLGPGQGFSGETQYF.

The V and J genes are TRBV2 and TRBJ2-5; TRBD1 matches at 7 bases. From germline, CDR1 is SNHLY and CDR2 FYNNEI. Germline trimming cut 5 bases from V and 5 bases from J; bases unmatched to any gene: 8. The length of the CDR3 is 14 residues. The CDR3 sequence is CASSPDRWLETQYF. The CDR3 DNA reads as TGTGCCAGCAGTCCGGACAGGTGGTTGGAGACCCAGTACTTC.

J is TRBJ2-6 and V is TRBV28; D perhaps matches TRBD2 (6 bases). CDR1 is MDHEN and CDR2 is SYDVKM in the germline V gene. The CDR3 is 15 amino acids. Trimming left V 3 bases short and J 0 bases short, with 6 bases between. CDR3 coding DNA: TGTGCCAGCAGTTTGGGGGGCTCTGGGGCCAACGTCCTGACTTTC. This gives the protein CASSLGGSGANVLTF.

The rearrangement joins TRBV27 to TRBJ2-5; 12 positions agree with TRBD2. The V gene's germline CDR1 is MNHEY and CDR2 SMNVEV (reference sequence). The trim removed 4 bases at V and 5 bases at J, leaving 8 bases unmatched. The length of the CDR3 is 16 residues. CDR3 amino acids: CASSSPSGGAWETQYF. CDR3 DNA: TGTGCCAGCAGTTCCCCTAGCGGGGGGGCATGGGAGACCCAGTACTTC.

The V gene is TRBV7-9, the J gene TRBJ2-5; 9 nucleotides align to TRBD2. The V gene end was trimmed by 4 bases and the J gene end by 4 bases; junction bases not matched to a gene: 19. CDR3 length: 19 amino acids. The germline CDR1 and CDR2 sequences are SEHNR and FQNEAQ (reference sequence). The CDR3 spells CASSSGTGTSLSRGETQYF. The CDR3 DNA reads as TGTGCCAGCAGCTCCGGTACCGGGACTAGCCTTTCGAGGGGAGAGACCCAGTACTTC.

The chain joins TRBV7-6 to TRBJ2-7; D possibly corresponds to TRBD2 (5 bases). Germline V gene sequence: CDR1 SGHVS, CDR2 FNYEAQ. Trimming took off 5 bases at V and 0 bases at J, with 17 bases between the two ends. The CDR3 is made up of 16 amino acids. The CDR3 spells CASSPHPPGSSYEQYF. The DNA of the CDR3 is TGTGCCAGCAGCCCCCACCCACCGGGAAGCTCCTACGAGCAGTACTTC.

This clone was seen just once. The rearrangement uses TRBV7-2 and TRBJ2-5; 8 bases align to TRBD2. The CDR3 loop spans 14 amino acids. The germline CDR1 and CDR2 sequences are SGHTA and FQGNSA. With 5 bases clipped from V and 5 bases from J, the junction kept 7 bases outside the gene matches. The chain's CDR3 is CASSRGGLEETQYF. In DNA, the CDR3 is TGTGCCAGCAGCCGGGGGGGCTTGGAGGAGACCCAGTACTTC.